This entry lists 24 T cell receptor beta chains sequenced from one sample in a study of CD8 T cells in ankylosing spondylitis. Antigen specificity for these receptors is unknown. General observations from the study: Seemingly characteristic of ankylosing spondylitis blood was a TCR beta motif consisting of eight highly homologous variants.

A single record per CDR3 protein comes from TCRdb applying MiXCR to the 5' RACE reads. The table shows under 550,000 distinct CDR3 sequences, with about 25% occurring only once. What was sequenced was blood, either unsorted or a sorted T cell fraction (not recorded which). All receptors come from a male donor with ankylosing spondylitis.

This clonotype appeared a few times. The chain links TRBV20-1 to TRBJ2-3, with D unclear. Trimming removed 3 bases from V and 2 bases from J, with 9 bases in between. Germline assignment: CDR1 DFQATT and CDR2 SNEGSKA (reference sequence). The CDR3 extends over 13 amino acids. The CDR3 coding sequence is TGCAGTGCTAGGGGCAGTTACACAGATACGCAGTATTTT. This gives the protein CSARGSYTDTQYF.

This clonotype was seen a few times. The CDR3 DNA follows: TGCAGTGCTGTTCAGTCCAGGGGGGTAGAGACCCAGTACTTC. The encoded protein is CSAVQSRGVETQYF. The rearrangement links TRBV20-1 to TRBJ2-5; D might be TRBD1 (7 bases). This CDR3 has 14 amino acids. Per germline, CDR1 DFQATT and CDR2 SNEGSKA (reference sequence). V was clipped by 5 bases and J by 4 bases, with 17 bases between them.

The V gene is TRBV6-5, the J gene TRBJ1-2; no clear D gene. CDR1 and CDR2 from the germline V gene are MNHEY and SVGAGI. V was pared by 1 base and J by 7 bases, with 13 bases between. There are 14 residues in the CDR3. The CDR3 region is CASSYYGDIVGYTF. CDR3 DNA: TGTGCCAGCAGTTACTATGGGGATATTGTTGGCTACACCTTC.

This rearrangement joins TRBV20-1 to TRBJ2-3; D perhaps matches TRBD2 (6 bases). The germline gives CDR1 DFQATT, CDR2 SNEGSKA (reference sequence). The CDR3 runs to 15 residues. V was shortened by 0 bases and J by 1 base, with 11 bases between the two germline ends. CDR3: CSARDAASGTDTQYF. CDR3 DNA sequence: TGCAGTGCTAGAGATGCGGCTAGCGGCACAGATACGCAGTATTTT.

This chain links TRBV27 with TRBJ1-1; D ambiguous. Trimming took 0 bases from V and 0 from J, leaving 8 bases between them. CDR3 length: 15 residues. The V gene's germline CDR1 is MNHEY and CDR2 SMNVEV (reference sequence). The CDR3 nucleotides read TGTGCCAGCAGTTTATCGACGACGGTGAACACTGAAGCTTTCTTT. The encoded protein is CASSLSTTVNTEAFF.

The chain uses TRBV7-2 and TRBJ2-1; 13 positions match TRBD2. CDR1 SGHTA and CDR2 FQGNSA come from the germline V gene. V dropped 5 bases and J dropped 6; count of bases not matched to a gene: 4. The CDR3 consists of 15 residues. CDR3 amino acids: CASSKGLAGLNEQFF. The CDR3, as DNA: TGTGCCAGCAGCAAGGGACTAGCGGGACTCAATGAGCAGTTCTTC.

This clonotype was counted many times. The chain is built from TRBV27 and TRBJ2-2, with D tentatively TRBD1 (7 bases). This CDR3 has 14 amino acids. V lost 6 bases to trimming and J lost 5 bases, with 13 bases between them. The germline V gene encodes CDR1 MNHEY and CDR2 SMNVEV (reference sequence). The CDR3 protein is CASRRSGGTGELFF. CDR3 nucleotide sequence: TGTGCCAGCAGACGTTCAGGGGGGACCGGGGAGCTGTTTTTT.

This clonotype was seen a few times. The chain combines TRBV20-1 with TRBJ2-5; possibly TRBD2 for D (5 bases). The CDR3 spans 13 residues. Trimming pared 6 bases from V and 5 bases from J, leaving 16 bases between. CDR1 and CDR2 from the germline V gene are DFQATT and SNEGSKA (reference sequence). CDR3 DNA sequence: TGCAGTGCACGTGGACTGATGAGGGAGACCCAGTACTTC. It codes for CSARGLMRETQYF.

At least ten counts were recorded for this clonotype. This chain joins TRBV5-1 and TRBJ2-3; D might be TRBD1 (5 bases). Germline V gives CDR1 SGHRS, CDR2 YFSETQ. The CDR3 has 15 residues. Trimming pared 0 bases from V and 1 base from J, leaving 9 bases between. CDR3 region: CASSLEGRGTDTQYF. DNA for the CDR3: TGCGCCAGCAGCTTGGAAGGCAGGGGCACAGATACGCAGTATTTT.

The rearrangement joins TRBV7-2 to TRBJ2-3; D is undetermined. CDR1 is SGHTA and CDR2 is FQGNSA in the germline V gene. The CDR3 contains 16 residues. Trimming took 1 base from V and 0 from J, leaving 11 bases between them. The chain's CDR3 is CASSLGPYTSTDTQYF. In nucleotides, the CDR3 is TGTGCCAGCAGCTTAGGGCCTTATACTAGCACAGATACGCAGTATTTT.

This clonotype appeared once. The junction and the germline gene differ at one end; a read error may be behind it. The V and J genes are TRBV20-1 and TRBJ1-4, with TRBD1 matching over 7 bases. Germline loops: CDR1 DFQATT, CDR2 SNEGSKA (reference sequence). The CDR3 runs to 13 residues. The CDR3 DNA sequence: TGCAGTACTAGGGCAGGGGGAAATGAAAAACTGTTTTTT. It specifies CSTRAGGNEKLFF.

The J gene is TRBJ2-7, the V gene TRBV12-3 or TRBV12-4, with a possible D match to TRBD1 (6 bases). The CDR3 extends over 16 amino acids. V was pared by 6 bases and J by 0 bases, with 18 bases between. The CDR3 reads CASSPSGTPNSYEQYV. The DNA of the CDR3 is TGTGCCAGCAGCCCCTCCGGGACACCGAACTCCTACGAGCAGTACGTC.

The chain employs TRBV20-1 and TRBJ2-1; TRBD2 matches 8 bases. CDR1 DFQATT and CDR2 SNEGSKA come from the germline V gene (reference sequence). V was pared by 5 bases and J by 1 base, with 4 bases of the junction left unmatched. The CDR3 sequence is 14 residues long. In nucleotides, the CDR3 is TGCAGTGCTGTAGCGGGGCCGTCCTACAATGAGCAGTTCTTC. Residues: CSAVAGPSYNEQFF.

The chain employs TRBV12-3 or TRBV12-4 and TRBJ2-3, with 7 bases fitting TRBD2. Unmatched junction bases numbered 6, after V lost 6 bases and J lost 0 bases. This CDR3 is built from 15 residues. This CDR3 is CASRLLADSTDTQYF. The CDR3 coding sequence is TGTGCCAGCAGACTCCTAGCGGATAGCACAGATACGCAGTATTTT.

In nucleotides, the CDR3 is TGTGCCTGGAGGGGGTGGGGGGCGAGCTCTGGAAACACCATATATTTT. This encodes CAWRGWGASSGNTIYF. This chain joins TRBV30 and TRBJ1-3, with D maybe TRBD1 (6 bases). V was trimmed by 3 bases and J by 0 bases, leaving 15 bases between them. Germline-derived CDR1 and CDR2 are GTSNPN and SVGIG (reference sequence). The CDR3 is made up of 16 amino acids. The full variable domain, rest sourced from reference TRBV30 and TRBJ1-3, is SQTIHQWPATLVQPVGSPLSLECTVEGTSNPNLYWYRQAAGRGLQLLFYSVGIGQISSEVPQNLSASRPQDRQFILSSKKLLLSDSGFYLCAWRGWGASSGNTIYFGEGSWLTVV.

The chain has TRBV12-3 or TRBV12-4 and TRBJ1-2; a possible D gene is TRBD1 (6 bases). Trimming left V 7 bases short and J 1 base short, with 16 bases between. This CDR3 region has 15 residues. In DNA form, the CDR3 reads TGTGCCAGCACACAGGGCAACCTTTATAACTATGGCTACACCTTC. Amino acid sequence: CASTQGNLYNYGYTF.

This clonotype came up a few times. This chain connects TRBV5-1 to TRBJ2-4, with D possibly being TRBD2 (6 bases). Trimming took off 0 bases at V and 12 bases at J, with 13 bases between the two ends. There are 13 residues in the CDR3. CDR1 is SGHRS, CDR2 YFSETQ, per germline. The CDR3 bases are TGCGCCAGCAGCTTGGACGACGGGAGAACTCAGTACTTC. It yields the protein CASSLDDGRTQYF.

V usage is TRBV20-1 and J usage is TRBJ1-2; possibly TRBD1 for D (5 bases). Germline CDR1 and CDR2: DFQATT and SNEGSKA (reference sequence). This CDR3 spans 14 amino acids. Trimming removed 3 bases from V and 1 base from J, with 12 bases in between. CDR3 nucleotides: TGCAGTGCTAGTCCAGGGACGAATAACTATGGCTACACCTTC. Its translation: CSASPGTNNYGYTF.

The J gene is TRBJ2-3, the V gene TRBV4-1; D not certain. CDR1 MGHRA and CDR2 YSYEKL come from the germline V gene. Trimming removed 6 bases at V and 6 bases at J, with 13 bases between. The CDR3 spans 13 residues. Here the CDR3 DNA reads TGCGCCAGCAGGCGCGACCAGCCGGATACGCAGTATTTT. Protein sequence: CASRRDQPDTQYF.

The CDR3: CASIQGAEDTEAFF. CDR3 coding DNA: TGCGCCAGCATACAGGGGGCAGAGGACACTGAAGCTTTCTTT. The chain recombines TRBV5-1 with TRBJ1-1; 9 nucleotides align to TRBD1. There are 14 residues in the CDR3. CDR1 is SGHRS and CDR2 is YFSETQ in the germline V gene. J lost 3 bases, V lost 6 bases, and 6 bases had no gene match.

The genes are TRBV29-1 and TRBJ2-2; 7 nucleotides line up with TRBD1. After removal of 5 bases from V and 4 bases from J, the junction contained 4 bases not matched to a gene. From germline, CDR1 is SQVTM and CDR2 ANQGSEA. This CDR3 has 13 amino acids. This CDR3 is CSVKGAGTGELFF. The CDR3 DNA is TGCAGCGTTAAGGGGGCAGGCACCGGGGAGCTGTTTTTT.

The table lists this clonotype with a few counts. This sequence joins TRBV12-5 and TRBJ2-1, with 11 bases aligning to TRBD2. Per the germline V gene, CDR1 is LGHNT and CDR2 is FRNRAP. The V and J ends lost 6 bases and 7 bases, in that order; junction bases with no gene match: 8. The CDR3 contains 15 residues. CDR3: CASGASGRTGNEQFF. In nucleotides, the CDR3 is TGTGCTAGTGGGGCTAGCGGGAGGACTGGGAATGAGCAGTTCTTC.

The rearrangement uses TRBV29-1 and TRBJ1-2; 8 bases are a match to TRBD1. V was pared by 7 bases and J by 2 bases, with 3 bases of the junction left unmatched. The germline V gene encodes CDR1 SQVTM and CDR2 ANQGSEA. The CDR3 sequence is 12 residues long. The CDR3 loop is CSERTGNYGYTF. The CDR3 region has the DNA TGCAGCGAGAGGACAGGGAACTATGGCTACACCTTC.

The V call is TRBV20-1, the J call TRBJ1-1, with D unresolved. Germline V lookup: CDR1 DFQATT, CDR2 SNEGSKA (reference sequence). The germline V and J ends were trimmed by 5 bases and 0 bases, with 16 bases remaining between them. The CDR3 is 15 amino acids. As DNA, the CDR3 is TGCAGTGCTCTACACGGAGGGCCCATGAACACTGAAGCTTTCTTT. Its translation is CSALHGGPMNTEAFF.